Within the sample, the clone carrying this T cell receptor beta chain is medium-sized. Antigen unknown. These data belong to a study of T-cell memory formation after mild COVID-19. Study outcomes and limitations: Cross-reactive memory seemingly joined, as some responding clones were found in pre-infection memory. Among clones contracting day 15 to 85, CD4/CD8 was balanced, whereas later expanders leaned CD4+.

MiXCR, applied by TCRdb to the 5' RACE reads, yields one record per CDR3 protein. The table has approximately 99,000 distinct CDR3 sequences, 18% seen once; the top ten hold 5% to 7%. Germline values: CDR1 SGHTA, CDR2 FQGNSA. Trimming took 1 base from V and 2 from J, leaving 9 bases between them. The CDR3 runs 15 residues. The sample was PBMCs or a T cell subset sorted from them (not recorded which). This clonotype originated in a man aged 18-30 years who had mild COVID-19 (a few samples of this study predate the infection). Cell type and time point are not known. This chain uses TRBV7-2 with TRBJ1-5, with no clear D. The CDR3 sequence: CASSLVGGGNQPQHF. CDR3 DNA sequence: TGTGCCAGCAGCTTAGTCGGCGGGGGCAATCAGCCCCAGCATTTT. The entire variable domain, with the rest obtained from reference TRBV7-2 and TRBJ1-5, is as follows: GAGVSQSPSNKVTEKGKDVELRCDPISGHTALYWYRQSLGQGLEFLIYFQGNSAPDKSGLPSDRFSAERTGGSVSTLTIQRTQQEDSAVYLCASSLVGGGNQPQHFGDGTRLSIL.